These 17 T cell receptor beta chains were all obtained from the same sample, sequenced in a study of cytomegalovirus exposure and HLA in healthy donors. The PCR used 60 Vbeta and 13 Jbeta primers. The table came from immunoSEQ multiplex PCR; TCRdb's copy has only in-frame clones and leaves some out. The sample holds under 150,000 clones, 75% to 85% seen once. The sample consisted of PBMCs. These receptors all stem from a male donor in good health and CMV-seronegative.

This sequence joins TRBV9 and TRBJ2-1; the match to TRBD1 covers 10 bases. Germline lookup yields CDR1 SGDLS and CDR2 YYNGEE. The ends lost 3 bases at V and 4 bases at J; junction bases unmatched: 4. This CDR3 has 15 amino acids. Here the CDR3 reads CASSGDRGPYNEQFF. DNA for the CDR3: TGTGCCAGCAGCGGTGACAGGGGGCCTTACAATGAGCAGTTCTTC.

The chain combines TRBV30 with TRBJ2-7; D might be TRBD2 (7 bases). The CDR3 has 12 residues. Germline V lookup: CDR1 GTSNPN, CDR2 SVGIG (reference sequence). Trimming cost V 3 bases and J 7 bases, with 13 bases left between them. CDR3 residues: CAWSRGAGEQYF. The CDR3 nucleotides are TGTGCCTGGAGCCGGGGGGCTGGAGAGCAGTACTTC.

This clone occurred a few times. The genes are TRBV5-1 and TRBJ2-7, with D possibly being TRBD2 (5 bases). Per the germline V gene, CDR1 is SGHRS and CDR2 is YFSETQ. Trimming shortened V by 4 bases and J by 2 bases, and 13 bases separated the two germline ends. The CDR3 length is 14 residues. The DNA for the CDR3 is TGCGCCAGCAGCGAGGACTTCCTCCCCTACGAGCAGTACTTC. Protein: CASSEDFLPYEQYF.

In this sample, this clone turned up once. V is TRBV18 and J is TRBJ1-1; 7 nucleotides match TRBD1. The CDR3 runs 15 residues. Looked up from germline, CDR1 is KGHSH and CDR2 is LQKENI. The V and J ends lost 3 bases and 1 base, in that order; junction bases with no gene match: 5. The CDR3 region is CASSPFQGENTEAFF. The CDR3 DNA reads TGTGCCAGCTCACCCTTTCAGGGGGAGAACACTGAAGCTTTCTTT.

The DNA of the CDR3 is TGTGCCTGGAATCCAGGGGATAGCAATCAGCCCCAGCATTTT. Its protein is CAWNPGDSNQPQHF. V gene TRBV30 combines with J gene TRBJ1-5; D is possibly TRBD1 (6 bases). Per germline, CDR1 GTSNPN and CDR2 SVGIG (reference sequence). The CDR3 extends over 14 amino acids. V was cut by 4 bases and J by 0 bases, with 10 bases left in between.

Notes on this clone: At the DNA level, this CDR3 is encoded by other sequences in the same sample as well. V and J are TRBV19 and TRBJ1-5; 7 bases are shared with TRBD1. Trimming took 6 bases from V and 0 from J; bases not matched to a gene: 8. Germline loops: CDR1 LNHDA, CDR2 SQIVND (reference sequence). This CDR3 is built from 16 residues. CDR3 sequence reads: CASRTGAAYSNQPQHF. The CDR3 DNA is TGTGCCAGTAGAACAGGGGCGGCTTATAGCAATCAGCCCCAGCATTTT. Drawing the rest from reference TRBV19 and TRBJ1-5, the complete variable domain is DGGITQSPKYLFRKEGQNVTLSCEQNLNHDAMYWYRQDPGQGLRLIYYSQIVNDFQKGDIAEGYSVSREKKESFPLTVTSAQKNPTAFYLCASRTGAAYSNQPQHFGDGTRLSIL.

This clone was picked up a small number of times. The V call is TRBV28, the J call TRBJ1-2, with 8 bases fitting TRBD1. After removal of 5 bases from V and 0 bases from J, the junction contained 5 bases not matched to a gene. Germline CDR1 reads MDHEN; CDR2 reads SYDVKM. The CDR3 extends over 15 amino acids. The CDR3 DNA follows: TGTGCCAGCAGTCGGACAGGGACCACTAACTATGGCTACACCTTC. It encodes CASSRTGTTNYGYTF.

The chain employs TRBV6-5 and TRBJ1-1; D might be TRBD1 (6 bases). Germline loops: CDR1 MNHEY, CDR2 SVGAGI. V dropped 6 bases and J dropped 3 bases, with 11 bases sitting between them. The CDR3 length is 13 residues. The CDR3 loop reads CASRWDTHTEAFF. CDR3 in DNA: TGTGCCAGCAGATGGGACACCCACACTGAAGCTTTCTTT.

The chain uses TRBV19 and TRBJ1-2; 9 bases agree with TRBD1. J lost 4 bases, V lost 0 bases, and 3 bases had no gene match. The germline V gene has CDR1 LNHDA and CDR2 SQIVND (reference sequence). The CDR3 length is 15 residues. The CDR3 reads CASSIDGQGSYGYTF. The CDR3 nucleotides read TGTGCCAGTAGTATAGACGGACAGGGGTCCTATGGCTACACCTTC. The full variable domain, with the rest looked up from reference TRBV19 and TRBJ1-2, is DGGITQSPKYLFRKEGQNVTLSCEQNLNHDAMYWYRQDPGQGLRLIYYSQIVNDFQKGDIAEGYSVSREKKESFPLTVTSAQKNPTAFYLCASSIDGQGSYGYTFGSGTRLTVV.

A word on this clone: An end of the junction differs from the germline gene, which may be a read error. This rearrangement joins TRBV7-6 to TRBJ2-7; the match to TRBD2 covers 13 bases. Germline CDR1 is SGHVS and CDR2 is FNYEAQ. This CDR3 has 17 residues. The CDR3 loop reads CANSLTSGGAGSYEQYF. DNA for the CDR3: TGTGCCAACAGCCTTACTAGCGGGGGGGCCGGTTCCTACGAGCAGTACTTC.

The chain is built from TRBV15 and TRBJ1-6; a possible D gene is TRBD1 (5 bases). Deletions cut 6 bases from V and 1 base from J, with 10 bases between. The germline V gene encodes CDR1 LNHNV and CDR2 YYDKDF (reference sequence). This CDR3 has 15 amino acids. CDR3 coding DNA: TGTGCCACCAGATACAAGGGGTCCTATAATTCACCCCTCCACTTT. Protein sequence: CATRYKGSYNSPLHF.

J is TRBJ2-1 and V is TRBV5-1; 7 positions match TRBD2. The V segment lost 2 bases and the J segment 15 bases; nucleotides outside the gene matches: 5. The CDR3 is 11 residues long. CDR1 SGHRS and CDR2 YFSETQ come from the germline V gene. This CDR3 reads CASSLGREPFF. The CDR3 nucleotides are TGCGCCAGCAGCTTAGGGAGGGAACCGTTCTTC.

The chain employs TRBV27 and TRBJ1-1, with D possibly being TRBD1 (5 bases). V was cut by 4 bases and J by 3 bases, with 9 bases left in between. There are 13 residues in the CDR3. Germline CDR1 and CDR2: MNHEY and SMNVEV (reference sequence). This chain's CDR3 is CASSSTVYTEAFF. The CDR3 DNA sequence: TGTGCCAGCAGTTCGACAGTCTACACTGAAGCTTTCTTT.

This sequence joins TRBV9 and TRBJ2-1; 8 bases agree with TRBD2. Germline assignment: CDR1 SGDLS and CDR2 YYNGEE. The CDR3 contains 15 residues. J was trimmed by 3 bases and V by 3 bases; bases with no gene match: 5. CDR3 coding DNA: TGTGCCAGCAGCGCCGGGGGGGCCCGCTACAATGAGCAGTTCTTC. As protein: CASSAGGARYNEQFF.

CDR3 in amino acids: CASSQGRSEQYF. Written as DNA, the CDR3 is TGCGCCAGCAGCCAAGGAAGGAGCGAGCAGTACTTC. The rearrangement uses TRBV4-3 and TRBJ2-7, with no clear D. This CDR3 is 12 amino acids long. V was clipped by 1 base and J by 6 bases, with 7 bases between them. Germline CDR1 and CDR2: LGHNA and YSLEER.

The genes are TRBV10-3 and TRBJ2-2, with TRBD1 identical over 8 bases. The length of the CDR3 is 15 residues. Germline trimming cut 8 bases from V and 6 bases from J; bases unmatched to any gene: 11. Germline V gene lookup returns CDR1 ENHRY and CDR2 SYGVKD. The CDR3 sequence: CAISEQGEDPGELFF. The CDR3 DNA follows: TGTGCCATCTCCGAACAGGGGGAGGATCCCGGGGAGCTGTTTTTT.

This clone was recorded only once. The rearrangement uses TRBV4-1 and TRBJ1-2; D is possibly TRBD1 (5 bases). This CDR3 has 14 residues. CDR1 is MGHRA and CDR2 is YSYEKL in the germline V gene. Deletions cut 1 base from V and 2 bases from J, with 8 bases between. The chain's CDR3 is CASSQGTRNYGYTF. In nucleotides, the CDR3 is TGCGCCAGCAGCCAAGGGACACGGAACTATGGCTACACCTTC.